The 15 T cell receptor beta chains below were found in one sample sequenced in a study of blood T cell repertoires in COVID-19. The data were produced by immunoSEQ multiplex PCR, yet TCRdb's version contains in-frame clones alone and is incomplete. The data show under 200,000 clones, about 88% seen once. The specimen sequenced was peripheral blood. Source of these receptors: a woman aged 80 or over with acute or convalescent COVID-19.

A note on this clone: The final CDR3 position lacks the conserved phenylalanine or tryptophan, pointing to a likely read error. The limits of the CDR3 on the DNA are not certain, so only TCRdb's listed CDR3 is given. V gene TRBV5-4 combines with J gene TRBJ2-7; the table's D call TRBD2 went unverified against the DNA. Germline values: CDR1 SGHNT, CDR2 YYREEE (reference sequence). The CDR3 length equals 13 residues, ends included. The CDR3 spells CASSLAGTRRITL.

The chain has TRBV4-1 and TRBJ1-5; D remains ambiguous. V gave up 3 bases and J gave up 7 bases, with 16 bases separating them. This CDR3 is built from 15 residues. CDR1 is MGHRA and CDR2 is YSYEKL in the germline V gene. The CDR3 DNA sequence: TGCGCCAGCAGCCATAATTCGGGTTCTCGCCAGCCCCAGCATTTT. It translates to CASSHNSGSRQPQHF.

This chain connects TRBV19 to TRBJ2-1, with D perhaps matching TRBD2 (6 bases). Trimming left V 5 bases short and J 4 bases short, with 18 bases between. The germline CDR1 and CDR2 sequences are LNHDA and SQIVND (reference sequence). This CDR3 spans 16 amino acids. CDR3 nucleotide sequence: TGTGCCAGTAGTCCTGGACTATTCCCTCTTTACAATGAGCAGTTCTTC. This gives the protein CASSPGLFPLYNEQFF.

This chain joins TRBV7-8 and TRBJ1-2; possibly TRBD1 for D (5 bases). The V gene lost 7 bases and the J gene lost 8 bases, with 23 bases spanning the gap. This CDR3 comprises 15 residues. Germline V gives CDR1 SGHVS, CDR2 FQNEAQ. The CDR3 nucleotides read TGTGCCAGCACCCTTAGGGCCTCGGGGGGTAGCGGCTACACCTTC. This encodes CASTLRASGGSGYTF.

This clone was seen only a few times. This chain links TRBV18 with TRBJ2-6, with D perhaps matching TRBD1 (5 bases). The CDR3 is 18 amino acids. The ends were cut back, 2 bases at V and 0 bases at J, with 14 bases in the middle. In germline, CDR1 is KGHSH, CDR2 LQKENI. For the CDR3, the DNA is TGTGCCAGCTCACCAAGGGGCCTCGGATACTCTGGGGCCAACGTCCTGACTTTC. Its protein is CASSPRGLGYSGANVLTF. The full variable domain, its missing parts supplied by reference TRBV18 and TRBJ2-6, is NAGVMQNPRHLVRRRGQEARLRCSPMKGHSHVYWYRQLPEEGLKFMVYLQKENIIDESGMPKERFSAEFPKEGPSILRIQQVVRGDSAAYFCASSPRGLGYSGANVLTFGAGSRLTVL.

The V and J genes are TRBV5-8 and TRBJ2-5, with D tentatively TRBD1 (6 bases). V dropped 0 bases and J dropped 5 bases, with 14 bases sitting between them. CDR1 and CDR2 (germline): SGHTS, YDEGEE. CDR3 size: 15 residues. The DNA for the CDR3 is TGTGCCAGCAGCTTGGGACGGCAGGGGTGGGAGACCCAGTACTTC. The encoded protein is CASSLGRQGWETQYF.

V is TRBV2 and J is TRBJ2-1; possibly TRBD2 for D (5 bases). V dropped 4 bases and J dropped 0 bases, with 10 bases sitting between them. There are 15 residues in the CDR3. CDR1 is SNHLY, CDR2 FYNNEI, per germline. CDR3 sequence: CASSGTFPSYNEQFF. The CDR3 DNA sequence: TGTGCCAGCAGTGGGACTTTTCCCTCCTACAATGAGCAGTTCTTC.

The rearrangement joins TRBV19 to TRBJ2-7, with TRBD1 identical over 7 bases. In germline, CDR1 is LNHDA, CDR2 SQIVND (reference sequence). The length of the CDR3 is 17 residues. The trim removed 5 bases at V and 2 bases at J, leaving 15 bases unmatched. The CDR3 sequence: CASSLPRTGGSAYEQYF. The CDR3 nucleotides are TGTGCCAGTAGTCTTCCCCGGACAGGTGGCTCGGCCTACGAGCAGTACTTC. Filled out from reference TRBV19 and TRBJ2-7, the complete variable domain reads DGGITQSPKYLFRKEGQNVTLSCEQNLNHDAMYWYRQDPGQGLRLIYYSQIVNDFQKGDIAEGYSVSREKKESFPLTVTSAQKNPTAFYLCASSLPRTGGSAYEQYFGPGTRLTVT.

This chain's CDR3 is CASSAGTGLSYEQYF. The CDR3, as DNA: TGTGCCAGCAGCGCAGGGACAGGGCTCTCCTACGAGCAGTACTTC. V gene TRBV9 combines with J gene TRBJ2-7, with 9 bases aligning to TRBD1. Germline assignment: CDR1 SGDLS and CDR2 YYNGEE. This CDR3 spans 15 amino acids. The V gene end was trimmed by 3 bases and the J gene end by 0 bases; junction bases not matched to a gene: 4.

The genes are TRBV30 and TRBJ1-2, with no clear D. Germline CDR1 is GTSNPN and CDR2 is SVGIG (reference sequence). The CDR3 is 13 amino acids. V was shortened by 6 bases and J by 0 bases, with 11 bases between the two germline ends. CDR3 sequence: CACWLISNYGYTF. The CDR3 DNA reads TGTGCCTGCTGGCTGATCTCTAACTATGGCTACACCTTC.

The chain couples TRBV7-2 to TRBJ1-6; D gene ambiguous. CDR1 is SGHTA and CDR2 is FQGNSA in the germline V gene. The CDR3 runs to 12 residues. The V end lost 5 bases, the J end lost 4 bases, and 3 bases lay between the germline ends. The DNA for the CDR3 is TGTGCCAGCAGCCAATATAATTCACCCCTCCACTTT. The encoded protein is CASSQYNSPLHF.

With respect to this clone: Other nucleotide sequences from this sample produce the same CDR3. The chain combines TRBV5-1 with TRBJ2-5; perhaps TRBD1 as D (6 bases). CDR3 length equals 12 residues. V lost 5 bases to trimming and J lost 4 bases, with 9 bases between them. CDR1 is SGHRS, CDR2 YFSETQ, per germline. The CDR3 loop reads CASSTGRETQYF. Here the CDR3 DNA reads TGCGCCAGCAGTACAGGGCGAGAGACCCAGTACTTC.

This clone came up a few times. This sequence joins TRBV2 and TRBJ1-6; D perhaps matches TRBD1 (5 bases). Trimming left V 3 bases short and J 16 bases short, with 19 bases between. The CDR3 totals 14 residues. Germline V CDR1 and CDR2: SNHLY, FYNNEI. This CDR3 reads CASSDQGPWEGLHF. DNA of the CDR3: TGTGCCAGCAGTGATCAGGGCCCTTGGGAAGGTCTCCACTTT.

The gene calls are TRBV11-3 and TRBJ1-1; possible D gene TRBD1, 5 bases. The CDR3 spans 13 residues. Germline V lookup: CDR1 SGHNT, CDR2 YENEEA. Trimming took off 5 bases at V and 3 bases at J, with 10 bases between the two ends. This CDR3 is CASSASRDTEAFF. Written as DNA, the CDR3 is TGTGCCAGCAGCGCTTCCAGGGACACTGAAGCTTTCTTT.

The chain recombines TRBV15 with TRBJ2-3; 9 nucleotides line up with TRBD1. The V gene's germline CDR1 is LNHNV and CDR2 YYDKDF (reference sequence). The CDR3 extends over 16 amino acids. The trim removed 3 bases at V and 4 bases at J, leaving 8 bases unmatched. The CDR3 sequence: CATSRPRQGGSDTQYF. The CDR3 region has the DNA TGTGCCACCAGCAGGCCCAGACAGGGGGGATCAGATACGCAGTATTTT.